This T cell receptor beta chain was identified during a study of beta chain features in type 1 diabetes. Since all of the isolated RNA was reverse transcribed, expressed TCRB transcripts were what got sequenced. The assay was immunoSEQ multiplex PCR, and TCRdb's table has in-frame clones only and misses some. Seen here are around 430,000 clones, over 25% observed once, and the top ten hold almost 0.065%. This clone was observed a few times. Its target is unknown. The germline V and J ends were trimmed by 5 bases and 3 bases, with 16 bases remaining between them. The CDR3 consists of 15 residues. Germline CDR1 and CDR2: SGHVS and FNYEAQ. Whole-study results and caveats: Naive, central memory and Treg TCRB repertoires seemed to resemble each other more closely in patients than they did in healthy donors. A possible short-template PCR bias applies equally to patients and controls.

J is TRBJ1-2 and V is TRBV7-6; D possibly corresponds to TRBD1 (5 bases). The sequencing input was naive CD4+ T cells from blood. The sequence was obtained from a young man in good health. In nucleotides, the CDR3 is TGTGCCAGCAGCATTGGAGGCGGGGCGGACTATGGCTACACCTTC. This codes for CASSIGGGADYGYTF.